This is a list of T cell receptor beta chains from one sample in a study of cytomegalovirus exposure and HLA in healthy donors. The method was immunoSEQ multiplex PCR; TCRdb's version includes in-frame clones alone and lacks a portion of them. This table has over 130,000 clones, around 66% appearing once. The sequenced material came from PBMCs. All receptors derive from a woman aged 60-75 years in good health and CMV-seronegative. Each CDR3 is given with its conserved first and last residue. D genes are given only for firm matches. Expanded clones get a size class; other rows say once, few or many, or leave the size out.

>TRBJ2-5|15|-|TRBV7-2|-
CASSLARAEQETQYF
TGTGCCAGCAGCTTAGCGCGGGCAGAACAAGAGACCCAGTACTTC
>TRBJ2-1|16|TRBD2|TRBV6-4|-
CATRFCLSGSNNEQFF
TGTGCCACCCGTTTTTGTTTGAGCGGGAGTAATAATGAGCAGTTCTTC
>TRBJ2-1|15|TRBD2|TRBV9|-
CASSVVASGRNEQFF
TGTGCCAGCAGCGTAGTGGCTAGCGGGAGGAATGAGCAGTTCTTC
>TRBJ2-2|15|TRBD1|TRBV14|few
CASSSWTGVAGELFF
TGTGCCAGCAGCTCTTGGACAGGGGTGGCCGGGGAGCTGTTTTTT
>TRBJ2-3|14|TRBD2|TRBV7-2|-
CASSTYTSVDTQYF
TGTGCCAGCAGCACCTATACTAGCGTAGATACGCAGTATTTT
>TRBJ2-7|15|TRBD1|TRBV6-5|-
CASRPTGTGPLEQYF
TGTGCCAGCAGGCCAACCGGGACAGGACCTCTCGAGCAGTACTTC
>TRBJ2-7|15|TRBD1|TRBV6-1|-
CASSELRTGAYEQYF
TGTGCCAGCAGTGAATTAAGGACAGGGGCCTACGAGCAGTACTTC
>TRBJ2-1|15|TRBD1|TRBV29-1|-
CSAQTTGGSYNEQFF
TGCAGCGCCCAAACGACAGGGGGATCCTACAATGAGCAGTTCTTC
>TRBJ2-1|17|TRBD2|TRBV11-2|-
CASSPQGGTRYYNEQFF
TGTGCCAGCAGCCCCCAAGGGGGGACTAGGTACTACAATGAGCAGTTCTTC
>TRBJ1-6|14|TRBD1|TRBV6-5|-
CASSRTGGYSPLHF
TGTGCCAGCAGCCGGACAGGGGGCTACTCACCCCTCCACTTT
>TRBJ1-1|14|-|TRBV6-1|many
CASSERGRNTEAFF
TGTGCCAGCAGTGAACGGGGTCGAAACACTGAAGCTTTCTTT
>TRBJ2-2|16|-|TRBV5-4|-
CASSSGVWDNTGELFF
TGTGCCAGCAGCTCGGGGGTCTGGGACAACACCGGGGAGCTGTTTTTT
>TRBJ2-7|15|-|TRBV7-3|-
CASSRTTNDSYEQYF
TGTGCCAGCAGCCGCACAACTAACGACTCCTACGAGCAGTACTTC
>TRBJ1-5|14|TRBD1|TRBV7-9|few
CASSLTGGGQPQHF
TGTGCCAGCAGCCTAACAGGGGGTGGGCAGCCCCAGCATTTT
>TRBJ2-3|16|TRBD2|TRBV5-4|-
CASSLGGLATTDTQYF
TGTGCCAGCAGCTTGGGGGGACTAGCGACCACAGATACGCAGTATTTT
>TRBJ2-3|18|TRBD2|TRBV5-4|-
CASSLVLAGGPRTDTQYF
TGTGCCAGCAGCTTGGTTCTAGCGGGGGGGCCCCGGACAGATACGCAGTATTTT
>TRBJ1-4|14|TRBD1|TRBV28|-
CASSRDRRDEKLFF
TGTGCCAGCAGTCGGGACAGGCGGGACGAAAAACTGTTTTTT
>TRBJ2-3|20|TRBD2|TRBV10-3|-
CAISLTSLLAGAAGGNTQYF
TGTGCCATCAGCCTCACCTCCCTACTAGCGGGAGCCGCCGGGGGGAATACGCAGTATTTT
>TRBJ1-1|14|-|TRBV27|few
CASSRNRDTTEAFF
TGTGCCAGCAGTCGGAACAGGGATACCACTGAAGCTTTCTTT
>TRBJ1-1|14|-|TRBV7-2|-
CASTTKGGNTEAFF
TGTGCCAGCACCACCAAAGGGGGGAACACTGAAGCTTTCTTT
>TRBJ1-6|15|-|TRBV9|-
CASSVGTAGNSPLHF
TGTGCCAGCAGCGTAGGGACAGCCGGGAATTCACCCCTCCACTTT
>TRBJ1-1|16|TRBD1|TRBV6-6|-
CASSYRGQTAPTEAFF
TGTGCCAGCAGTTATCGGGGACAGACGGCTCCCACTGAAGCTTTCTTT
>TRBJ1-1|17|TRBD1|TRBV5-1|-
CASRRGTGRNMNTEAFF
TGCGCCAGCAGGCGAGGGACAGGGCGGAACATGAACACTGAAGCTTTCTTT
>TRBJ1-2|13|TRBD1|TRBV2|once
CASTNRGAYGYTF
TGTGCCAGCACAAACAGGGGCGCCTATGGCTACACCTTC
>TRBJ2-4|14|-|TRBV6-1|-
CASSPRTGRDIQYF
TGTGCCAGCAGCCCTAGGACAGGGAGGGACATTCAGTACTTC
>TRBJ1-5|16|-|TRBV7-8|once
CASSPPPGGAGQPQHF
TGTGCCAGCAGCCCACCTCCCGGGGGGGCGGGTCAGCCCCAGCATTTT
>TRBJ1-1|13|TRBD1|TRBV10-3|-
CAIRGQGWAEAFF
TGTGCCATCCGCGGACAGGGCTGGGCTGAAGCTTTCTTT
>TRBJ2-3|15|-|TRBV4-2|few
CASSQDWLARDTQYF
TGTGCCAGCAGCCAAGATTGGCTGGCGAGGGATACGCAGTATTTT
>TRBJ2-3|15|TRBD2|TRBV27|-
CASRRLAGGQDTQYF
TGTGCCAGCAGGAGACTAGCGGGAGGGCAAGATACGCAGTATTTT
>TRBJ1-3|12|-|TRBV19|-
CASGISGNTIYF
TGTGCCAGCGGGATCTCTGGAAACACCATATATTTT
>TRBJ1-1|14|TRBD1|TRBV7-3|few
CASSPGTANTEAFF
TGTGCCAGCAGCCCAGGGACAGCGAACACTGAAGCTTTCTTT
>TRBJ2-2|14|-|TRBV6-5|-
CASSYTLNTGELFF
TGTGCCAGCAGTTACACCCTAAACACCGGGGAGCTGTTTTTT
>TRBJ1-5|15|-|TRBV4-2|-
CASSQEGDYNQPQHF
TGTGCCAGCAGCCAAGAAGGGGACTACAATCAGCCCCAGCATTTT
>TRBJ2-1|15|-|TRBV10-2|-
CASSGTRTIYNEQFF
TGCGCCAGCAGTGGGACAAGGACTATTTACAATGAGCAGTTCTTC
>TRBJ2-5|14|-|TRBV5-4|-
CASSLGRRGETQYF
TGTGCCAGCAGCTTGGGACGTAGGGGAGAGACCCAGTACTTC
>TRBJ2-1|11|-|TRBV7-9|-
CASSLGQGLFF
TGTGCCAGCAGCTTAGGACAGGGACTGTTCTTC
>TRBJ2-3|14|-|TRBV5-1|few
CASSFNRDVNTQYF
TGCGCCAGCAGCTTTAACAGGGACGTTAATACGCAGTATTTT
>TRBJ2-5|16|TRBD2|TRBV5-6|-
CASSLDLAGRQETQYF
TGTGCCAGCAGCTTGGATTTAGCGGGACGCCAAGAGACCCAGTACTTC
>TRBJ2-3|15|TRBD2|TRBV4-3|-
CASSRTSEYTDTQYF
TGCGCCAGCAGTCGGACTAGCGAATACACAGATACGCAGTATTTT
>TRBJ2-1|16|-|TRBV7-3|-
CASSRGLTYTYNEQFF
TGTGCCAGCAGCAGAGGACTCACCTATACCTACAATGAGCAGTTCTTC
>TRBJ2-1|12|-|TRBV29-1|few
CSVEGGRDSTFF
TGCAGCGTTGAAGGTGGCCGGGACTCAACGTTCTTC
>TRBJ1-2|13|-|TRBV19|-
CASSPQGSWGYTF
TGTGCCAGTAGTCCCCAGGGGTCTTGGGGCTACACCTTC
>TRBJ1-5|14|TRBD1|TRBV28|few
CASSSIRGNQPQHF
TGTGCCAGCAGCTCGATCAGGGGGAATCAGCCCCAGCATTTT
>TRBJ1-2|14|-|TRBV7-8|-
CASSLVQGTGGYTF
TGTGCCAGCAGCTTAGTGCAGGGTACGGGTGGCTACACCTTC
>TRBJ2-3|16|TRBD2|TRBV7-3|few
CASSDKWRGGTDTQYF
TGTGCCAGCAGCGATAAATGGCGGGGGGGCACAGATACGCAGTATTTT
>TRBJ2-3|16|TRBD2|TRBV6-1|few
CASSATSGGASDTQYF
TGTGCCAGCAGTGCGACTAGCGGGGGGGCCTCAGATACGCAGTATTTT
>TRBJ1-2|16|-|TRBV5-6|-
CASSLGRGRGNYGYTF
TGTGCCAGCAGCTTGGGACGGGGCAGGGGTAACTATGGCTACACCTTC
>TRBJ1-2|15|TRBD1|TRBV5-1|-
CASSLEIGTVYGYTF
TGCGCCAGCAGCTTGGAAATAGGGACAGTCTATGGCTACACCTTC
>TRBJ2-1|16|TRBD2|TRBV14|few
CASSQDRIAGMNEQFF
TGTGCCAGCAGCCAAGATCGGATAGCGGGGATGAATGAGCAGTTCTTC
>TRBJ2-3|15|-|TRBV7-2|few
CASSRPPGSTDTQYF
TGTGCCAGCAGCCGTCCCCCGGGGAGCACAGATACGCAGTATTTT
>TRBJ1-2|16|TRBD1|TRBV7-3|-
CASSLTLAGGTGGYTF
TGTGCCAGCAGCTTAACGTTGGCAGGGGGCACAGGGGGCTACACCTTC
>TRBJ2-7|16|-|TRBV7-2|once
CASSLEMGGYLYEQYF
TGTGCCAGCAGCTTAGAGATGGGAGGCTACCTCTACGAGCAGTACTTC